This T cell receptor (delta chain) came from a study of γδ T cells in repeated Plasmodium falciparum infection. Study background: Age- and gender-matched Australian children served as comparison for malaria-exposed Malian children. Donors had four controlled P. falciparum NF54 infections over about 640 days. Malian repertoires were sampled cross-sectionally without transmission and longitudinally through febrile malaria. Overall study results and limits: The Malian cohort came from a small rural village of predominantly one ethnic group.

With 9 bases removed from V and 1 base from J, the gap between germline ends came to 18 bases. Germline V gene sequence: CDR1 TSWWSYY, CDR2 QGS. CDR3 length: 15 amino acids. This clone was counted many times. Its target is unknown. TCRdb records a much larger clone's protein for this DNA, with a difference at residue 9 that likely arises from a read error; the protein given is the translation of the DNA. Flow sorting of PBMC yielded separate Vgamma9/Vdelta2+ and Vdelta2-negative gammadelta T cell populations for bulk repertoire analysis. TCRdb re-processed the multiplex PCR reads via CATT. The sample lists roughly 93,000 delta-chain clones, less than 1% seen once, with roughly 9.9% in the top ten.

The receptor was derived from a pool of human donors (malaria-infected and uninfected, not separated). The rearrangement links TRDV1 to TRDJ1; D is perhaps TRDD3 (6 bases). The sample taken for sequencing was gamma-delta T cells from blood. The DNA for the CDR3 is TGTGCTCTCGGGCCGCTGGGGTTGTGCACCGATAAACTCATCTTT. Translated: CALGPLGLCTDKLIF.